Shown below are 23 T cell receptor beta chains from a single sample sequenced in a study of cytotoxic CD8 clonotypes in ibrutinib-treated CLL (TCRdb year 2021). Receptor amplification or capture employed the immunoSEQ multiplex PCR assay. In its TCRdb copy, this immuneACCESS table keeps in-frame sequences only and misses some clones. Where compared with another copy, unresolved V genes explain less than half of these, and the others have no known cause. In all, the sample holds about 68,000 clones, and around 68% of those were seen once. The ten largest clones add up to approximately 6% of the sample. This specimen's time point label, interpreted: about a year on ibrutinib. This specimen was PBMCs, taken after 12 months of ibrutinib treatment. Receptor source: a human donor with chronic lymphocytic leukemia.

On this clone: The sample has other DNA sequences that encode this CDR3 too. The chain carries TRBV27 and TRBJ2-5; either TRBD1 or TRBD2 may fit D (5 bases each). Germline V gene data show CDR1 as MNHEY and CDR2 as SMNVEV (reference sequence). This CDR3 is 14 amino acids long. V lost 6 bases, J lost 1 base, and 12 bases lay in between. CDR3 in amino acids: CASSSGRSQETQYF. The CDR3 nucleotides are TGTGCCAGCAGCTCGGGGCGGAGCCAAGAGACCCAGTACTTC.

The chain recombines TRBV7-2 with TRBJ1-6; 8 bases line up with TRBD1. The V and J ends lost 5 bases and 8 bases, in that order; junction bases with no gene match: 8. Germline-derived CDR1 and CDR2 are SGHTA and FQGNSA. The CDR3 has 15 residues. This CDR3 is CASSLEAGGDSPLHF. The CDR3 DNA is TGTGCCAGCAGCCTAGAAGCAGGGGGCGATTCACCCCTCCACTTT.

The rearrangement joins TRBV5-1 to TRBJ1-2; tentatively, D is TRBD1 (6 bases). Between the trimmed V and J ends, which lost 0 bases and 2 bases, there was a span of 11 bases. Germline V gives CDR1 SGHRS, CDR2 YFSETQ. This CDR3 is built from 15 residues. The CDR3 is CASSLEGVPNYGYTF. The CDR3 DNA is TGCGCCAGCAGCTTGGAGGGGGTCCCCAACTATGGCTACACCTTC.

The CDR3 DNA reads as TGTGCCAGCACCCGGACAGGGGGGATTGAAGCTTTCTTT. Encoded protein: CASTRTGGIEAFF. The chain joins TRBV27 to TRBJ1-1; TRBD1 matches 10 bases. CDR1 and CDR2 from the germline V gene are MNHEY and SMNVEV (reference sequence). This CDR3 comprises 13 residues. V shed 7 bases and J 7 bases; nucleotides not matched to a gene: 6.

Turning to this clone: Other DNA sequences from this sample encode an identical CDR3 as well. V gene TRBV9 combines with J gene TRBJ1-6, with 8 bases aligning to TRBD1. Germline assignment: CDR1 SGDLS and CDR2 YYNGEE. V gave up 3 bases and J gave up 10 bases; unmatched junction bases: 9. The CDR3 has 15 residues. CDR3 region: CASSGRQGRSSPLHF. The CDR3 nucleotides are TGTGCCAGCAGCGGGAGACAGGGGCGGTCGTCACCCCTCCACTTT. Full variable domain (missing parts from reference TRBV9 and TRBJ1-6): DSGVTQTPKHLITATGQRVTLRCSPRSGDLSVYWYQQSLDQGLQFLIQYYNGEERAKGNILERFSAQQFPDLHSELNLSSLELGDSALYFCASSGRQGRSSPLHFGNGTRLTVT.

The CDR3 is CASSPRTENYGYTF. The DNA of the CDR3 is TGTGCCAGCAGCCCGAGGACCGAAAACTATGGCTACACCTTC. The V and J genes are TRBV5-4 and TRBJ1-2; D not resolved. Trimming stripped 4 bases from V and 2 bases from J, with 12 bases between. The CDR3 contains 14 residues. Germline CDR1 is SGHNT and CDR2 is YYREEE (reference sequence).

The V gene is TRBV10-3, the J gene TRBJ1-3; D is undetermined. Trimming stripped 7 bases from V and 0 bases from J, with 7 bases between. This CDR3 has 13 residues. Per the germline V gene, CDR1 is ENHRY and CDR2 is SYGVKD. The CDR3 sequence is CAINDYSGNTIYF. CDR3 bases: TGTGCCATCAACGACTACTCTGGAAACACCATATATTTT.

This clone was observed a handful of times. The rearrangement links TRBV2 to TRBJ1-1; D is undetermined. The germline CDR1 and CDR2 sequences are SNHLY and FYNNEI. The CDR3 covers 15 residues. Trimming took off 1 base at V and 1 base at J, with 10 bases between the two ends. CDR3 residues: CASSEVRTANTEAFF. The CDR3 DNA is TGTGCCAGCAGTGAAGTGAGGACGGCGAACACTGAAGCTTTCTTT.

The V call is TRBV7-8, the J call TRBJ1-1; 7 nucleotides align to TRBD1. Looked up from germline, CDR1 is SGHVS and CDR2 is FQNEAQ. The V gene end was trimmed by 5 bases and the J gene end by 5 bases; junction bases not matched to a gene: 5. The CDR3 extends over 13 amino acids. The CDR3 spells CASSNYRGTEAFF. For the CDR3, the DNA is TGTGCCAGCAGCAACTACAGGGGAACTGAAGCTTTCTTT.

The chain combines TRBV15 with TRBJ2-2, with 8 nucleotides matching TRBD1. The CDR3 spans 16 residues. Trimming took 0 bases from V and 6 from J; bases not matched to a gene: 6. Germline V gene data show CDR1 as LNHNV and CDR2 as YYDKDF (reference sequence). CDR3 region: CATSREGQGASGELFF. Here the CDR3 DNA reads TGTGCCACCAGCAGAGAGGGGCAGGGGGCGTCCGGGGAGCTGTTTTTT.

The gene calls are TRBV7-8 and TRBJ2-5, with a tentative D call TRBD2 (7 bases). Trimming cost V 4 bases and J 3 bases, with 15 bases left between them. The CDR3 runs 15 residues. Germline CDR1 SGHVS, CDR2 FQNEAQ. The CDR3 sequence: CASSSRWGGEETQYF. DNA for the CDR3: TGTGCCAGCAGCTCCCGTTGGGGGGGCGAAGAGACCCAGTACTTC.

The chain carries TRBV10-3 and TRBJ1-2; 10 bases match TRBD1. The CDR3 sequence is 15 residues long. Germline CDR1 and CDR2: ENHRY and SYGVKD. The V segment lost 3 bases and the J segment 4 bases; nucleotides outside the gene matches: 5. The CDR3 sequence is CAISDLRTGGYGYTF. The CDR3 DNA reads TGTGCCATCAGTGACCTGAGGACAGGGGGCTATGGCTACACCTTC.

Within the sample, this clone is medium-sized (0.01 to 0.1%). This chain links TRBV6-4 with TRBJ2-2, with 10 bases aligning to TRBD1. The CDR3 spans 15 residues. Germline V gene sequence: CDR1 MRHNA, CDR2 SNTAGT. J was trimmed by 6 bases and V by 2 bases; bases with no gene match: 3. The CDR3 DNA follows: TGTGCCAGCAGTGACGGGACAGGGGTTCCCGGGGAGCTGTTTTTT. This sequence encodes CASSDGTGVPGELFF.

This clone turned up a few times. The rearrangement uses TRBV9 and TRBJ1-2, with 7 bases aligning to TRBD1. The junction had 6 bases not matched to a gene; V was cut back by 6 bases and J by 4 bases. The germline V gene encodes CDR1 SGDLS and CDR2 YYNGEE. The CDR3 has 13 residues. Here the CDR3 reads CASKGAVGYGYTF. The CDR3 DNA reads TGTGCCAGCAAGGGGGCAGTGGGCTATGGCTACACCTTC. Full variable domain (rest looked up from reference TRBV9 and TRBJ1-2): DSGVTQTPKHLITATGQRVTLRCSPRSGDLSVYWYQQSLDQGLQFLIQYYNGEERAKGNILERFSAQQFPDLHSELNLSSLELGDSALYFCASKGAVGYGYTFGSGTRLTVV.

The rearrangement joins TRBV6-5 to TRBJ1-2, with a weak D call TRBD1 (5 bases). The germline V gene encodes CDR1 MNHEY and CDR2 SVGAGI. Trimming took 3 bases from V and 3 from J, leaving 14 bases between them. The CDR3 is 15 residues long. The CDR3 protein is CASSYHRLGDYGYTF. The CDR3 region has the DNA TGTGCCAGCAGTTATCATCGATTGGGGGACTATGGCTACACCTTC.

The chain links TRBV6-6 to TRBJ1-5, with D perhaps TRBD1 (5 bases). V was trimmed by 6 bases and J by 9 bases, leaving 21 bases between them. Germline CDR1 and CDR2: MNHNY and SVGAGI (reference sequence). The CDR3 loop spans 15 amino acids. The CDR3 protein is CASRAAGPGFSPQHF. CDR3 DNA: TGTGCCAGCAGAGCCGCGGGACCGGGTTTCTCGCCCCAGCATTTT.

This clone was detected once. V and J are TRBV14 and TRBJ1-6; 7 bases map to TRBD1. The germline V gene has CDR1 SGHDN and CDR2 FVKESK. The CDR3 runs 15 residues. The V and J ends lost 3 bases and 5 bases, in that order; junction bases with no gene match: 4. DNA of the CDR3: TGTGCCAGCAGCCACCTGGACAGGAATAATTCACCCCTCCACTTT. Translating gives CASSHLDRNNSPLHF. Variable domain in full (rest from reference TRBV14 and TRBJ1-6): EAGVTQFPSHSVIEKGQTVTLRCDPISGHDNLYWYRRVMGKEIKFLLHFVKESKQDESGMPNNRFLAERTGGTYSTLKVQPAELEDSGVYFCASSHLDRNNSPLHFGNGTRLTVT.

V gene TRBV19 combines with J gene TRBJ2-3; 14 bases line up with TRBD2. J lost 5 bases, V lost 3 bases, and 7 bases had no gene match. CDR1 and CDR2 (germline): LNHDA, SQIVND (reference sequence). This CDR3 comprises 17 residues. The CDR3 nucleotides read TGTGCCAGTAGTATGGCCGGGACTAGCGGGGGCAGAGATACGCAGTATTTT. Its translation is CASSMAGTSGGRDTQYF.

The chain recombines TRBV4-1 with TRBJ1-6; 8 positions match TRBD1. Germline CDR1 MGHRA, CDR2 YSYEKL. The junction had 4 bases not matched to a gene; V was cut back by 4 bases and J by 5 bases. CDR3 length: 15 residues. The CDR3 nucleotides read TGCGCCAGCAGCCTCACAGGGGGACATAATTCACCCCTCCACTTT. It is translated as CASSLTGGHNSPLHF.

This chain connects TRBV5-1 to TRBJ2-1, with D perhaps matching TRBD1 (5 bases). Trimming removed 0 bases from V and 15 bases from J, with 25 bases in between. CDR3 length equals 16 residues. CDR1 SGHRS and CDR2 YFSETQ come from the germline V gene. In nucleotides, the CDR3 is TGCGCCAGCAGCTTGGTGTTCGACAGCCTCCGATTTCTACGGTTCTTC. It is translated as CASSLVFDSLRFLRFF.

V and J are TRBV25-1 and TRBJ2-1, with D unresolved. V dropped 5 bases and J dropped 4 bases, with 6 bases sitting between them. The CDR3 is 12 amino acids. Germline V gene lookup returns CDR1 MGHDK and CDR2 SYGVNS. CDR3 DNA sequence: TGTGCCAGCAGTCCTCCTTACAATGAGCAGTTCTTC. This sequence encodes CASSPPYNEQFF.

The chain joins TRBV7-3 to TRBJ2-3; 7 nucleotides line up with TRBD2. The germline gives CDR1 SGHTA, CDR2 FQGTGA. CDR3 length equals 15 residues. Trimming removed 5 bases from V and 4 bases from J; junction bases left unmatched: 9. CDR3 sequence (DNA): TGTGCCAGCAGCCCCTTGGGGAGGGGCGCAGATACGCAGTATTTT. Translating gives CASSPLGRGADTQYF.

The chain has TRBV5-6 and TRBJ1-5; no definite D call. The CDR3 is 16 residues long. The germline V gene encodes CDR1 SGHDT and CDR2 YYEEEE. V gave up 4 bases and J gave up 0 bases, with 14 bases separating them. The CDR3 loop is CASSTYLRVSNQPQHF. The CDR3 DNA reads TGTGCCAGCAGCACCTACCTCAGAGTTAGCAATCAGCCCCAGCATTTT.